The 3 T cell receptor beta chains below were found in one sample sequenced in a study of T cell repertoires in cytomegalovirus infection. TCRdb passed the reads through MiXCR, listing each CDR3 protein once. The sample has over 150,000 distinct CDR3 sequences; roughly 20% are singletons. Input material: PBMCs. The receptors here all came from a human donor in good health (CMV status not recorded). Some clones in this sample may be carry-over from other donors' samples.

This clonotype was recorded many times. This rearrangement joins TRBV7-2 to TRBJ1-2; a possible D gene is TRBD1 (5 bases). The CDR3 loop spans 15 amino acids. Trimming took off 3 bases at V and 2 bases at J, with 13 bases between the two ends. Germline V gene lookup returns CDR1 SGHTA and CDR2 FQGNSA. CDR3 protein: CASSLGRQLNYGYTF. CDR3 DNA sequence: TGTGCCAGCAGCTTGGGCCGACAGCTAAACTATGGCTACACCTTC.

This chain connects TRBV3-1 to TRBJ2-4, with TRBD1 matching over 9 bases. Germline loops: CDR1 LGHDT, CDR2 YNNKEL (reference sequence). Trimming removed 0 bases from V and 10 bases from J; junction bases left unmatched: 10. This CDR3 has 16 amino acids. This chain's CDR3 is CASSQEGQGSIGIQYF. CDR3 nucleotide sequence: TGTGCCAGCAGCCAAGAGGGACAGGGATCTATTGGAATTCAGTACTTC.

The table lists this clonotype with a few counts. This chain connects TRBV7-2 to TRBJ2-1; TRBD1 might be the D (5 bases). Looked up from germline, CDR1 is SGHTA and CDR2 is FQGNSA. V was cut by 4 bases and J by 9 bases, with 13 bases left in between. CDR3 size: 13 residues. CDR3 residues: CASSSGYQGEQFF. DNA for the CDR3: TGTGCCAGCAGCTCAGGGTATCAGGGTGAGCAGTTCTTC.